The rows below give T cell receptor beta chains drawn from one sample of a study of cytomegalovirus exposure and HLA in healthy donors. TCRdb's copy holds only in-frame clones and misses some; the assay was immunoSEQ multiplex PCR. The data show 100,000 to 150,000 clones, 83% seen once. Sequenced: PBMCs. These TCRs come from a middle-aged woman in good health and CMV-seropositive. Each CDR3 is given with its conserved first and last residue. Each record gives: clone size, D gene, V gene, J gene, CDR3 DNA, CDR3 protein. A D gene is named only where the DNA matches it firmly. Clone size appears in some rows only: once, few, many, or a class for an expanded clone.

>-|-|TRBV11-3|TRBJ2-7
TGTGCCAGCAGCTTGGGGCAGGTCTACGAGCAGTACTTC
CASSLGQVYEQYF
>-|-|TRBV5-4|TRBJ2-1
TGTGCCAGCAGCTTAGGTAGAAACTACTACAATGAGCAGTTCTTC
CASSLGRNYYNEQFF
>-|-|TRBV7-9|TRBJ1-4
TGTGCCAGCAGCTTAGTCTTACAGGGCACTAATGAAAAACTGTTTTTT
CASSLVLQGTNEKLFF
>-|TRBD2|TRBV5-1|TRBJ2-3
TGCGCCAGCAGCGCGACTAGCGGGACGGTTGTATTGTATTTT
CASSATSGTVVLYF
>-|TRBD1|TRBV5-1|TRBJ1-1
TGCGCCAGCAGCCTAAGACAGGGGATGAACACTGAAGCTTTCTTT
CASSLRQGMNTEAFF
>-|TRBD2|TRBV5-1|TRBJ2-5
TGCGCCAGCAGCTTGATTCTGGGGGGGAGGCAAGAGACCCAGTACTTC
CASSLILGGRQETQYF
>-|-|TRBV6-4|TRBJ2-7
TGTGCCAGCAGGTCGGCCGTGCCTAGCTCCTACGAGCAGTACTTC
CASRSAVPSSYEQYF
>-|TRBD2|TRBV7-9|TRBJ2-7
TGTGCCAGCAGCTTAGGGGGACTAGCGGAATACGAGCAGTACTTC
CASSLGGLAEYEQYF
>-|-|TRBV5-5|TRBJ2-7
TGTGCCAGCAGCTTGGATCCCTATGCCGAGCAGTACTTC
CASSLDPYAEQYF
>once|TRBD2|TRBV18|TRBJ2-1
TGTGCCAGCTCACCTCTCGGGGGGATGGTGAATGAGCAGTTCTTC
CASSPLGGMVNEQFF
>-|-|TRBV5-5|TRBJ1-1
TGTGCCAGCAGCTCTCGACAGGTTGTCTCTGAAGCTTTCTTT
CASSSRQVVSEAFF
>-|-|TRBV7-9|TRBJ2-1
TGTGCCAGCGAATGGGGCGCTGAGCAGTTCTTC
CASEWGAEQFF
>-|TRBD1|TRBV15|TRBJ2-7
TGTGCCACCGGACGTTCGACAGGGTACGAGCAGTACTTC
CATGRSTGYEQYF
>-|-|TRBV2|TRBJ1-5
TGTGCCAGCAGTGAAGCGCTTCTGGAGAATCAGCCCCAGCATTTT
CASSEALLENQPQHF